Listed below are T cell receptor beta chains from one sample, sequenced in a study of PD-1 blockade in classical Hodgkin lymphoma. Assay: immunoSEQ multiplex PCR; the TCRdb copy retains only in-frame clones and omits some. The sample records tens of thousands of clones, about 70% being singletons. The input for sequencing was peripheral blood mononuclear cells (PBMCs), taken before the second cycle of nivolumab. The receptors stem from a human donor with classical Hodgkin lymphoma. Each CDR3 is given with its conserved first and last residue. A D gene is named only where the DNA matches it firmly. Some rows mark clone size as missing; the rest say once, few, many or name a class of expanded clone.

abundance	v_gene	d_gene	j_gene	CDR3aa	CDR3nt
.	TRBV6-5	.	TRBJ1-5	CASRLGSNQPQHF	TGTGCCAGCAGACTAGGTAGCAATCAGCCCCAGCATTTT
.	TRBV15	.	TRBJ1-1	CATSSGGGNTEAFF	TGTGCCACCAGCAGCGGCGGGGGCAACACTGAAGCTTTCTTT
.	TRBV5-6	.	TRBJ1-1	CASSLGGLMNTEAFF	TGTGCCAGCAGCTTGGGGGGCTTAATGAACACTGAAGCTTTCTTT
once	TRBV7-2	.	TRBJ2-2	CASSFGTFTGELFF	TGTGCCAGCAGCTTTGGGACCTTCACCGGGGAGCTGTTTTTT
.	TRBV7-9	.	TRBJ2-5	CASSLVSTEETQYF	TGTGCCAGCAGCTTAGTGTCTACAGAAGAGACCCAGTACTTC
.	TRBV7-6	.	TRBJ2-7	CASSSFGGAAIYEQYF	TGTGCCAGCAGCTCCTTTGGGGGGGCCGCGATCTACGAGCAGTACTTC
.	TRBV28	TRBD1	TRBJ1-4	CASTRQGVETNEKLFF	TGTGCCAGCACCAGACAGGGGGTGGAAACTAATGAAAAACTGTTTTTT
.	TRBV25-1	.	TRBJ1-2	CASSELYGYTF	TGTGCCAGCAGTGAGCTCTATGGCTACACCTTC
.	TRBV15	.	TRBJ2-1	CATSREGTGNYNEQFF	TGTGCCACCAGCAGAGAAGGGACTGGAAACTACAATGAGCAGTTCTTC
.	TRBV7-8	TRBD2	TRBJ2-7	CASSPRTSGSYEQYF	TGTGCCAGCAGCCCTCGGACTAGCGGATCCTACGAGCAGTACTTC
.	TRBV7-2	TRBD1	TRBJ1-4	CASSHPAGTGEKLFF	TGTGCCAGCAGCCATCCTGCGGGGACAGGTGAAAAACTGTTTTTT
few	TRBV29-1	TRBD1	TRBJ1-1	CSVRVDRVSEAFF	TGCAGCGTTAGGGTGGACAGGGTCTCTGAAGCTTTCTTT
.	TRBV19	.	TRBJ2-3	CASSPQGWGITDTQYF	TGTGCCAGTAGCCCCCAGGGGTGGGGCATCACAGATACGCAGTATTTT
.	TRBV6-5	.	TRBJ2-7	CASSIQGNEQYF	TGTGCCAGCAGTATTCAGGGGAACGAGCAGTACTTC
few	TRBV5-1	.	TRBJ1-4	CASSLIPTTREKLFF	TGCGCCAGCAGCTTAATTCCGACGACTCGAGAAAAACTGTTTTTT
once	TRBV5-1	.	TRBJ2-7	CASSSSPGNSYEQYF	TGCGCCAGCAGCTCATCTCCGGGGAACTCCTACGAGCAGTACTTC
.	TRBV18	TRBD1	TRBJ2-7	CASSPSTGAYEQYF	TGTGCCAGCTCACCGTCGACAGGGGCCTACGAGCAGTACTTC
.	TRBV6-5	.	TRBJ2-5	CASSYGRQQETQYF	TGTGCCAGCAGTTACGGCCGACAGCAAGAGACCCAGTACTTC
.	TRBV9	.	TRBJ2-1	CASSVGSDNEQFF	TGTGCCAGCAGCGTAGGCTCTGACAATGAGCAGTTCTTC
few	TRBV5-4	TRBD2	TRBJ2-5	CASSSGTSGQETQYF	TGTGCCAGCAGCTCGGGGACTAGCGGACAAGAGACCCAGTACTTC
.	TRBV9	.	TRBJ2-7	CASSSGSGESSEQYF	TGTGCCAGCAGCTCAGGGTCGGGCGAATCCTCCGAGCAGTACTTC
few	TRBV18	TRBD1	TRBJ1-6	CASSPLGQDNSPLHF	TGTGCCAGCTCACCATTGGGACAGGACAATTCACCCCTCCACTTT
.	TRBV5-1	.	TRBJ2-3	CASKGTGFTDTQYF	TGCGCCAGCAAAGGCACGGGCTTCACAGATACGCAGTATTTT
.	TRBV9	.	TRBJ2-2	CASSRGDAGELFF	TGTGCCAGCAGTAGGGGCGACGCCGGGGAGCTGTTTTTT
medium-sized	TRBV7-2	TRBD1	TRBJ2-7	CASSLHPGGTYEQYF	TGTGCCAGCAGCTTACACCCAGGGGGAACCTACGAGCAGTACTTC
.	TRBV27	.	TRBJ2-1	CASSWTYGNEQFF	TGTGCCAGCAGTTGGACTTACGGCAATGAGCAGTTCTTC
.	TRBV25-1	.	TRBJ1-6	CASSPRGDSPLHF	TGTGCCAGCAGCCCCAGGGGTGATTCACCCCTCCACTTT
.	TRBV5-1	TRBD1	TRBJ2-3	CASSTQGATDTQYF	TGCGCCAGCAGCACACAGGGGGCGACAGATACGCAGTATTTT
.	TRBV6-1	TRBD1	TRBJ1-1	CASSDRTGVVEAFF	TGTGCCAGCAGTGACAGGACAGGGGTAGTTGAAGCTTTCTTT
.	TRBV30	.	TRBJ1-5	CAWSPGQPNQPQHF	TGTGCCTGGAGTCCGGGGCAGCCTAATCAGCCCCAGCATTTT
.	TRBV19	.	TRBJ1-4	CASSMDRSNEKLFF	TGTGCCAGTAGTATGGACAGATCTAATGAAAAACTGTTTTTT
.	TRBV6-1	.	TRBJ1-4	CARARELSGEKLFF	TGTGCCAGAGCTAGGGAACTCTCGGGGGAAAAACTGTTTTTT
.	TRBV5-1	.	TRBJ1-6	CASSPREQRDSPLHF	TGCGCCAGCAGCCCCAGGGAACAGCGCGATTCACCCCTCCACTTT
once	TRBV14	TRBD1	TRBJ1-2	CASSRGQALYGYTF	TGTGCCAGCAGTAGGGGACAGGCCCTCTATGGCTACACCTTC
.	TRBV5-1	.	TRBJ2-7	CAAPQGKAYEQYF	TGCGCCGCTCCGCAGGGGAAAGCCTACGAGCAGTACTTC
.	TRBV7-2	TRBD1	TRBJ2-5	CASSRDSSETQYF	TGTGCCAGCAGCCGGGACAGTTCGGAGACCCAGTACTTC
.	TRBV4-1	.	TRBJ2-7	CASSRTEAYEQYF	TGCGCCAGCAGCCGGACAGAGGCCTACGAGCAGTACTTC
.	TRBV29-1	TRBD1	TRBJ2-7	CSGLTGTGAYEQYF	TGCAGCGGACTTACCGGGACAGGGGCCTACGAGCAGTACTTC
.	TRBV5-5	.	TRBJ2-2	CASSLIPGSGAATGELFF	TGTGCCAGCAGCTTGATTCCGGGGTCAGGGGCGGCCACCGGGGAGCTGTTTTTT
medium-sized	TRBV7-8	.	TRBJ2-7	CASSLERGGYEQYF	TGTGCCAGCAGCTTAGAGAGGGGCGGGTACGAGCAGTACTTC
few	TRBV28	.	TRBJ2-7	CASSLSPRSDLYEQYF	TGTGCCAGCAGTTTAAGTCCGCGAAGTGACCTCTACGAGCAGTACTTC
.	TRBV9	.	TRBJ2-1	CASSGRTAPNEQFF	TGTGCCAGCAGCGGAAGGACAGCCCCTAATGAGCAGTTCTTC